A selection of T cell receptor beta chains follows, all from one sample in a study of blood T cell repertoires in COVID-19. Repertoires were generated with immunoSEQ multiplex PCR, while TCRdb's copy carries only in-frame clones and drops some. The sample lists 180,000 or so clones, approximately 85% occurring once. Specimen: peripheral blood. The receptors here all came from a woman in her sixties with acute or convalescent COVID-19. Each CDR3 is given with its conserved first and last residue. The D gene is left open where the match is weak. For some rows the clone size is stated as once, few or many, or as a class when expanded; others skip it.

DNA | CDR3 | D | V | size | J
TGTGCCAGCAGTGAGGGAGGGAGTAATGGCTACACCTTC | CASSEGGSNGYTF | - | TRBV6-1 | - | TRBJ1-2
TGTGCTAGCAGCTCGGGACTAGCGGGAAACAAAGAGACCCAGTACTTC | CASSSGLAGNKETQYF | TRBD2 | TRBV7-7 | - | TRBJ2-5
TGTGCCACCACGGGGGGGCAGGTCAAAGAGGGCTACACCTTC | CATTGGQVKEGYTF | - | TRBV19 | - | TRBJ1-2
TGTGCCAGCTCACCCGGGACAGGGGGAAGCAATCAGCCCCAGCATTTT | CASSPGTGGSNQPQHF | TRBD1 | TRBV18 | - | TRBJ1-5
TGTGCCAGCAGCTTAGATTTCGGACAAGGTGAAAAACTGTTTTTT | CASSLDFGQGEKLFF | - | TRBV11-2 | - | TRBJ1-4
TGCGCCAGCAGCTTCCTAGCCGGGACAGGGAATTCACCCCTCCACTTT | CASSFLAGTGNSPLHF | TRBD1 | TRBV5-1 | - | TRBJ1-6
TGTGCCAGTAGATTCCCCGAGGTGAACACTGAAGCTTTCTTT | CASRFPEVNTEAFF | - | TRBV19 | - | TRBJ1-1
TGTGCCAGCAGTCTTTCCGGGGGGAGCACTGAAGCTTTCTTT | CASSLSGGSTEAFF | - | TRBV7-9 | - | TRBJ1-1
TGTGCCAGCAGCTTCGCTGGGAGGACTGAAGCTTTCTTT | CASSFAGRTEAFF | - | TRBV5-5 | - | TRBJ1-1
TGTGCCAGCAGTCCGACAGTCCTAGCGGGAGGCACAGATACGCAGTATTTT | CASSPTVLAGGTDTQYF | TRBD2 | TRBV4-2 | - | TRBJ2-3
TGTGCCAGCAGGGCACAGGGGACCGGGGAGCTGTTTTTT | CASRAQGTGELFF | TRBD1 | TRBV6-5 | - | TRBJ2-2
TGTGCCAGCAGTTCTTGGACAGGGGGGAACTATGGCTACACCTTC | CASSSWTGGNYGYTF | TRBD1 | TRBV27 | - | TRBJ1-2
TGTGCCAGCAGTCCACGGGGGGATGAGCAGTTCTTC | CASSPRGDEQFF | TRBD2 | TRBV6-2/TRBV6-3 | - | TRBJ2-1
TGTGCCAGCAGCAAAATAGGACAGGCCTTAGCCAAAAACATTCAGTACTTC | CASSKIGQALAKNIQYF | - | TRBV21-1 | once | TRBJ2-4
TGTGCCAGCAGCGCAACCGGGACAGGCAATCAGCCCCAGCATTTT | CASSATGTGNQPQHF | TRBD1 | TRBV9 | - | TRBJ1-5
TGTGCCAGCCCCATCCTCGTAGGCAATCAGCCCCAGCATTTT | CASPILVGNQPQHF | - | TRBV19 | - | TRBJ1-5
TGTGCCAGCAGTTTAAGCAACCCCTACGAGCAGTACTTC | CASSLSNPYEQYF | - | TRBV27 | - | TRBJ2-7
TGTGCCAGCACCGAGACTAGGTTCCTAGCCGGTGAGCAGTTCTTC | CASTETRFLAGEQFF | - | TRBV27 | - | TRBJ2-1
TGTGCCAGCAGCCGGGCAGGGGAAGGCTACGAGCAGTACTTC | CASSRAGEGYEQYF | - | TRBV3-1/TRBV3-2 | - | TRBJ2-7
TGTGCCAGCAGTTTATCCAGAAATAATTCACCCCTCCACTTT | CASSLSRNNSPLHF | - | TRBV28 | - | TRBJ1-6
TGTGCCAGCAGCCCGCTAGCGGGATTTACCGGGGAGCTGTTTTTT | CASSPLAGFTGELFF | TRBD2 | TRBV14 | few | TRBJ2-2
TGCGCCAGCAGAGGGACAGGGGGTGGGCTAGCTCAAGAGACCCAGTACTTC | CASRGTGGGLAQETQYF | TRBD1 | TRBV10-2 | - | TRBJ2-5
TGTGCCAGCAGCGGGGGGACTAGCGGGAAAAATGAGCAGTTCTTC | CASSGGTSGKNEQFF | TRBD2 | TRBV6-5 | few | TRBJ2-1
TGTGCCACCAGTTTTACTAGCGGGAGCGGGGCAGATACGCAGTATTTT | CATSFTSGSGADTQYF | TRBD2 | TRBV24-1 | - | TRBJ2-3
TGTGCCAGCGTCCTAGGGGGATCGGAGACCCAGTACTTC | CASVLGGSETQYF | - | TRBV3-1/TRBV3-2 | - | TRBJ2-5
TGTGCCAGCAGAGACCCCGGGACAGGGGGCAATGGCTACACCTTC | CASRDPGTGGNGYTF | TRBD1 | TRBV6-6 | - | TRBJ1-2
TGTGCCATCAGTGATACAGGTCGTTCTAATGGCTACACCTTC | CAISDTGRSNGYTF | - | TRBV10-3 | - | TRBJ1-2
TGTGCCAGCAGTCCCCCCCTAGCGGGACGGGGGACAGATACGCAGTATTTT | CASSPPLAGRGTDTQYF | TRBD2 | TRBV5-4 | - | TRBJ2-3
TGTGCCAGCAGTGAATTTAGCGGGAGGGCCCTCGGGGAGACCCAGTACTTC | CASSEFSGRALGETQYF | TRBD2 | TRBV25-1 | - | TRBJ2-5